Below, 17 T cell receptor beta chains from the same sample are listed, as sequenced in a study of cytomegalovirus exposure and HLA in healthy donors. PCR primers comprised 60 Vbeta and 13 Jbeta primers. The protocol was immunoSEQ multiplex PCR, while the TCRdb copy is restricted to in-frame clones and leaves out a portion. The sample has around 150,000 clones, less than 80% seen once. The sample comprised PBMCs. The receptors here all came from a man in his forties in good health and CMV-seropositive.

This clone came up a few times. The chain carries TRBV5-1 and TRBJ2-2; TRBD2 matches 11 bases. The CDR3 contains 16 residues. V lost 0 bases to trimming and J lost 5 bases; unmatched junction nucleotides: 3. CDR1 is SGHRS and CDR2 is YFSETQ in the germline V gene. This chain's CDR3 is CASSLGLAGYTGELFF. In DNA form, the CDR3 reads TGCGCCAGCAGCTTGGGACTAGCGGGATATACCGGGGAGCTGTTTTTT.

The rearrangement joins TRBV5-6 to TRBJ2-7, with 8 bases identical to TRBD1. Germline assignment: CDR1 SGHDT and CDR2 YYEEEE. The CDR3 has 14 amino acids. V shed 2 bases and J 6 bases; nucleotides not matched to a gene: 7. The DNA for the CDR3 is TGTGCCAGCAGCTTAGTCCCGACAGGGGCCGAGCAGTACTTC. It is translated as CASSLVPTGAEQYF.

J is TRBJ2-6 and V is TRBV27, with D perhaps TRBD2 (6 bases). Germline assignment: CDR1 MNHEY and CDR2 SMNVEV (reference sequence). The CDR3 has 18 residues. V was trimmed by 2 bases and J by 0 bases, leaving 14 bases between them. CDR3 loop: CASSLRVGLPSGANVLTF. The DNA for the CDR3 is TGTGCCAGCAGTTTAAGGGTGGGACTCCCCTCTGGGGCCAACGTCCTGACTTTC.

V and J are TRBV9 and TRBJ1-1, with D unresolved. The V end lost 4 bases, the J end lost 4 bases, and 11 bases lay between the germline ends. Germline V gives CDR1 SGDLS, CDR2 YYNGEE. The CDR3 covers 13 residues. The CDR3: CASSTQVTTEAFF. DNA of the CDR3: TGTGCCAGCAGCACCCAGGTAACCACTGAAGCTTTCTTT.

CDR3 sequence (DNA): TGTGCCAGTAGTTCAGTTCGGGACACTGAAGCTTTCTTT. As protein: CASSSVRDTEAFF. The genes are TRBV19 and TRBJ1-1, with D uncertain. The CDR3 sequence is 13 residues long. Germline values: CDR1 LNHDA, CDR2 SQIVND (reference sequence). With 5 bases removed from V and 3 bases from J, the gap between germline ends came to 10 bases.

The chain has TRBV9 and TRBJ2-1, with 9 bases that match TRBD1. CDR1 and CDR2 (germline): SGDLS, YYNGEE. V was pared by 0 bases and J by 9 bases, with 7 bases of the junction left unmatched. The length of the CDR3 is 15 residues. CDR3 DNA sequence: TGTGCCAGCAGCGTAGTGGGACAGGGTGGGGGTGAGCAGTTCTTC. It specifies CASSVVGQGGGEQFF.

V is TRBV5-1 and J is TRBJ2-7; 10 positions match TRBD2. The CDR3 is 16 residues long. Losses at the gene ends were 3 bases for V and 0 bases for J; bases not matched to a gene: 6. Germline assignment: CDR1 SGHRS and CDR2 YFSETQ. This CDR3 is CASSYRLAGTSYEQYF. CDR3 DNA: TGCGCCAGCAGCTACCGACTAGCGGGTACCTCCTACGAGCAGTACTTC.

A single count supports this clone. This chain joins TRBV11-1 and TRBJ1-1, with a possible D match to TRBD1 (5 bases). V shed 0 bases and J shed 0 bases, with 14 bases lying between them. The CDR3 has 17 residues. Germline CDR1 SGHAT, CDR2 FQDESV (reference sequence). The CDR3 spells CASSLAAGWALNTEAFF. CDR3 in DNA: TGTGCCAGCAGCTTAGCGGCAGGGTGGGCCCTGAACACTGAAGCTTTCTTT.

The V call is TRBV23-1, the J call TRBJ1-2; 10 nucleotides agree with TRBD1. TRBV23-1 qualifies as an ORF whose function is uncertain. The J segment lost 4 bases and the V segment lost 6 bases, leaving 2 bases of the junction unmatched. The CDR3 contains 13 residues. The DNA for the CDR3 is TGCGCCAGCAGCCGGACAGGGGGCTATGGCTACACCTTC. It specifies CASSRTGGYGYTF.

This clone has just one count. Other DNA sequences in this specimen translate into the identical CDR3. V usage is TRBV4-2 and J usage is TRBJ2-3; D might be TRBD1 (6 bases). Germline V gene data show CDR1 as LGHNA and CDR2 as YNFKEQ. The ends were cut back, 0 bases at V and 1 base at J, with 8 bases in the middle. The length of the CDR3 is 15 residues. The CDR3 here is CASSQDGQRTDTQYF. DNA of the CDR3: TGTGCCAGCAGCCAAGATGGACAGCGCACAGATACGCAGTATTTT.

The chain is built from TRBV19 and TRBJ1-2, with TRBD1 identical over 9 bases. Unmatched junction bases numbered 9, after V lost 6 bases and J lost 4 bases. The CDR3 contains 15 residues. CDR1 is LNHDA, CDR2 SQIVND, per germline (reference sequence). The CDR3 coding sequence is TGTGCCAGTAGACTGGACAGGGGAAACCTCTATGGCTACACCTTC. Its translation: CASRLDRGNLYGYTF.

The chain recombines TRBV11-3 with TRBJ2-1; a possible D gene is TRBD2 (6 bases). V lost 1 base and J 1 base, leaving 8 bases between the germline ends. The CDR3 is 15 residues long. Germline V gene sequence: CDR1 SGHNT, CDR2 YENEEA. The chain's CDR3 is CASSLGGVSYNEQFF. The CDR3 region has the DNA TGTGCCAGCAGCTTAGGGGGGGTTTCCTACAATGAGCAGTTCTTC.

This clone is a singleton in its sample. V gene TRBV10-3 combines with J gene TRBJ2-7; 9 nucleotides match TRBD2. Germline lookup yields CDR1 ENHRY and CDR2 SYGVKD. The CDR3 loop spans 19 amino acids. J was trimmed by 3 bases and V by 4 bases; bases with no gene match: 19. CDR3: CAISARGVSGSYLIYEQYF. In DNA, the CDR3 is TGTGCCATCAGTGCGCGAGGGGTTAGCGGGAGTTATCTAATCTACGAGCAGTACTTC.

The rearrangement joins TRBV4-2 to TRBJ1-2, with 9 bases fitting TRBD1. V gave up 4 bases and J gave up 1 base; unmatched junction bases: 7. The V gene's germline CDR1 is LGHNA and CDR2 YNFKEQ. This CDR3 is 16 amino acids long. CDR3 sequence reads: CASSRQGTGSNYGYTF. The CDR3 DNA reads as TGTGCCAGCAGCCGCCAGGGGACAGGGAGTAACTATGGCTACACCTTC.

The chain carries TRBV9 and TRBJ2-4; the D gene is possibly TRBD2 (6 bases). The CDR3 spans 14 residues. V was clipped by 3 bases and J by 6 bases, with 13 bases between them. The germline gives CDR1 SGDLS, CDR2 YYNGEE. The CDR3 DNA reads as TGTGCCAGCAGCGCAGGAGGGATAGGAAACATTCAGTACTTC. Residues: CASSAGGIGNIQYF.

The gene calls are TRBV4-2 and TRBJ1-3, with 9 nucleotides matching TRBD1. This CDR3 has 15 residues. J gave up 3 bases and V 4 bases, and 4 bases lay outside the gene matches. In germline, CDR1 is LGHNA, CDR2 YNFKEQ. The DNA for the CDR3 is TGTGCCAGCAGCCGGGACAGGGTCGGTGGAAACACCATATATTTT. It yields the protein CASSRDRVGGNTIYF.

This chain links TRBV15 with TRBJ2-7; 7 bases are shared with TRBD2. This CDR3 comprises 16 residues. The ends lost 1 base at V and 7 bases at J; junction bases unmatched: 13. Germline assignment: CDR1 LNHNV and CDR2 YYDKDF (reference sequence). CDR3 nucleotides: TGTGCCACCAGCAGAGGGACTATCGCGGGAGCGGGTGAGCAGTACTTC. It encodes CATSRGTIAGAGEQYF. Filled out from reference TRBV15 and TRBJ2-7, the complete variable domain reads DAMVIQNPRYQVTQFGKPVTLSCSQTLNHNVMYWYQQKSSQAPKLLFHYYDKDFNNEADTPDNFQSRRPNTSFCFLDIRSPGLGDTAMYLCATSRGTIAGAGEQYFGPGTRLTVT.